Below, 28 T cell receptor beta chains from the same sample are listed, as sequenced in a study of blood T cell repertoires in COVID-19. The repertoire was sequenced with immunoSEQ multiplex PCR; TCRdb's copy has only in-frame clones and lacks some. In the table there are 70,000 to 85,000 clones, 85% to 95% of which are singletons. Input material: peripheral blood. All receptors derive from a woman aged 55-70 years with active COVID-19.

This CDR3 is CASSIRDLAGGPRNQYF. In DNA form, the CDR3 reads TGTGCCAGTAGTATCAGAGATTTAGCGGGAGGGCCCAGAAACCAGTACTTC. The chain combines TRBV19 with TRBJ2-5; 11 bases line up with TRBD2. This CDR3 spans 17 amino acids. The J segment lost 10 bases and the V segment lost 3 bases, leaving 16 bases of the junction unmatched. The germline V gene has CDR1 LNHDA and CDR2 SQIVND (reference sequence).

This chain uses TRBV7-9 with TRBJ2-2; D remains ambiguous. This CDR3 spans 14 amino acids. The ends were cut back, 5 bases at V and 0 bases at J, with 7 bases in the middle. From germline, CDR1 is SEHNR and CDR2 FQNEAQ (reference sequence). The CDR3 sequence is CASSKDTNTGELFF. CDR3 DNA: TGTGCCAGCAGCAAAGACACGAACACCGGGGAGCTGTTTTTT.

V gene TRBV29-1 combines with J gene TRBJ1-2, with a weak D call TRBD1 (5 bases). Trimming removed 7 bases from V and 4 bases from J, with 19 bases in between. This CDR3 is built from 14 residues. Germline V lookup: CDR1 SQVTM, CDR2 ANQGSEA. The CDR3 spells CSATGAGSPYGYTF. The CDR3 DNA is TGCAGCGCCACTGGGGCAGGCTCTCCCTATGGCTACACCTTC.

This chain's CDR3 is CASSLGPTQETQYF. In nucleotides, the CDR3 is TGCGCCAGCAGCTTGGGGCCCACACAAGAGACCCAGTACTTC. The gene calls are TRBV5-1 and TRBJ2-5; D ambiguous. The CDR3 has 14 residues. Germline V gene lookup returns CDR1 SGHRS and CDR2 YFSETQ. The V gene lost 0 bases and the J gene lost 2 bases, with 8 bases spanning the gap.

The CDR3 bases are TGTGCCTGGGATCGACTAGCGGGAAACGAGCAGTACTTC. Protein product: CAWDRLAGNEQYF. The chain links TRBV30 to TRBJ2-7; 11 nucleotides match TRBD2. CDR3 length: 13 amino acids. Germline CDR1 and CDR2: GTSNPN and SVGIG (reference sequence). The trim removed 5 bases at V and 5 bases at J, leaving 5 bases unmatched.

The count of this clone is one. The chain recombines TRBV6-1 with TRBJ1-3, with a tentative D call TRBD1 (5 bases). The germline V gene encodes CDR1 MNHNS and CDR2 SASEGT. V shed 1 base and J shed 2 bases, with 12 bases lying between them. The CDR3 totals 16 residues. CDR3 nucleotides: TGTGCCAGCAGTGAAGTTGGGGGGGGTCCTGGAAACACCATATATTTT. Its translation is CASSEVGGGPGNTIYF.

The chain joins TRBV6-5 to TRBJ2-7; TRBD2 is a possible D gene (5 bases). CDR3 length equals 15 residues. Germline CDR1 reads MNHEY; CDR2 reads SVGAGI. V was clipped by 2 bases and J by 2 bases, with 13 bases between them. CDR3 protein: CASSYLGMTAYEQYF. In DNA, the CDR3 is TGTGCCAGCAGTTACCTCGGGATGACTGCCTACGAGCAGTACTTC.

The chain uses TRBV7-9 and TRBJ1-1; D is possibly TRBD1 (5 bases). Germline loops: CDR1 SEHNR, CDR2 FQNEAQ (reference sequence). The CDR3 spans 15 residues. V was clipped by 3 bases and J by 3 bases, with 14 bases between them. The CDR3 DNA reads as TGTGCCAGCAGCTTCTATGGGAGGGGCCACACTGAAGCTTTCTTT. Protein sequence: CASSFYGRGHTEAFF.

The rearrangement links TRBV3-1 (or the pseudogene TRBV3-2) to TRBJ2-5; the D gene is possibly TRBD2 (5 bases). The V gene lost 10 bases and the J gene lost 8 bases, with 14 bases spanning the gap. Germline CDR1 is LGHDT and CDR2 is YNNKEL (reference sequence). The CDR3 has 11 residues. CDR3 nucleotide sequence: TGTGCCACCGCGGAACTAGATACCCAGTACTTC. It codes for CATAELDTQYF.

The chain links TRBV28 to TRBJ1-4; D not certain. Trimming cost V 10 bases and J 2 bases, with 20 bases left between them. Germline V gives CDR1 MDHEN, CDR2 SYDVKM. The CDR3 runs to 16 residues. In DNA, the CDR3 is TGTGCCACGTACCTAAGGTCACCGGGGACTAATGAAAAACTGTTTTTT. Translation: CATYLRSPGTNEKLFF.

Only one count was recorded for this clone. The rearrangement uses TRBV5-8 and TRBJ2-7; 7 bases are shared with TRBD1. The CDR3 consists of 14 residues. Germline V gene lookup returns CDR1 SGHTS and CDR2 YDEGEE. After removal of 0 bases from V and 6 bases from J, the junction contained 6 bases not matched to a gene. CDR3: CASSLVVGGGEQYF. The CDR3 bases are TGTGCCAGCAGCTTGGTGGTAGGGGGCGGCGAGCAGTACTTC.

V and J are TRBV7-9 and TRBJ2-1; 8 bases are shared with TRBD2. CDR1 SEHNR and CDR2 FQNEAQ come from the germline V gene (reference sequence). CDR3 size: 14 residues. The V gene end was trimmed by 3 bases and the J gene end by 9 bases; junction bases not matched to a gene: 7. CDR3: CASSLGLDSREQFF. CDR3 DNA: TGTGCCAGCAGCTTGGGACTAGATAGTCGTGAGCAGTTCTTC.

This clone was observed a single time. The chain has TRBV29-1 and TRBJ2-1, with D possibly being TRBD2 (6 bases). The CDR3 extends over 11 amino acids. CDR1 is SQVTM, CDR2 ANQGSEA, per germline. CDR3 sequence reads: CASGSYNEQFF. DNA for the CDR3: TGCGCCAGCGGGTCGTACAATGAGCAGTTCTTC.

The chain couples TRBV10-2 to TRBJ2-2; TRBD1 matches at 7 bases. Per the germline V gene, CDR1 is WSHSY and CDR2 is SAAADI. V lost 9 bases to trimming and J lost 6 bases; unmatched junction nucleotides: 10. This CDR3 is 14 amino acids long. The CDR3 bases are TGCGCCAGTACCGATGGACAGGTACCCGGGGAGCTGTTTTTT. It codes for CASTDGQVPGELFF.

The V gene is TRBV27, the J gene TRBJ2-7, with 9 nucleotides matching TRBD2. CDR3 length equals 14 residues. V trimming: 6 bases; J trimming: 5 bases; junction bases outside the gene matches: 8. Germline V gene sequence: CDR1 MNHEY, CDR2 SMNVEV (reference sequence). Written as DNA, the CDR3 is TGTGCCAGCAGGCCATCTAGCGGGAACCACGAGCAGTACTTC. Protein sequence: CASRPSSGNHEQYF.

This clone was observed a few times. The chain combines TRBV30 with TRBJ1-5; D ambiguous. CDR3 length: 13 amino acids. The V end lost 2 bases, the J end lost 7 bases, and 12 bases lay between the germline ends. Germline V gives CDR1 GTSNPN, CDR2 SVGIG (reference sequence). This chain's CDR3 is CAWSNGEHQPQHF. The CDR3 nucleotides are TGTGCCTGGAGTAATGGGGAGCACCAGCCCCAGCATTTT.

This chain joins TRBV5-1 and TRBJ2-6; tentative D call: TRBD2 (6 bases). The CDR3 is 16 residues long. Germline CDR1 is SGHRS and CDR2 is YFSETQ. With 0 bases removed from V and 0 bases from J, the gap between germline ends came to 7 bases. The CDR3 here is CASSLGDFSGANVLTF. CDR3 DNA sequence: TGCGCCAGCAGCTTGGGGGACTTCTCTGGGGCCAACGTCCTGACTTTC. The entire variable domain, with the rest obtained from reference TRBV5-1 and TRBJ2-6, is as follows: KAGVTQTPRYLIKTRGQQVTLSCSPISGHRSVSWYQQTPGQGLQFLFEYFSETQRNKGNFPGRFSGRQFSNSRSEMNVSTLELGDSALYLCASSLGDFSGANVLTFGAGSRLTVL.

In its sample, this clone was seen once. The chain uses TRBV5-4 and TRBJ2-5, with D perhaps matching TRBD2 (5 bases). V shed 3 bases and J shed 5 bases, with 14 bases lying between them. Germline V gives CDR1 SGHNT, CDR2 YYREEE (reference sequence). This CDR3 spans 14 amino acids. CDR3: CASSSRTSPETQYF. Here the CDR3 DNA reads TGTGCCAGCAGCTCCCGGACTTCTCCGGAGACCCAGTACTTC.

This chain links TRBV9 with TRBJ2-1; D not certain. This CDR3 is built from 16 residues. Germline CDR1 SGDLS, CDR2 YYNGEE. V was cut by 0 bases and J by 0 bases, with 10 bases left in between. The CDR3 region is CASSVEPRSSYNEQFF. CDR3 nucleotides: TGTGCCAGCAGCGTAGAGCCCCGGAGCTCCTACAATGAGCAGTTCTTC.

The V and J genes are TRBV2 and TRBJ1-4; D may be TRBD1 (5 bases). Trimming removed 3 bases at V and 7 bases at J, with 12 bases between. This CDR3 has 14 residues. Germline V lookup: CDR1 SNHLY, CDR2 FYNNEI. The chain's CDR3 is CASSERRDGEKLFF. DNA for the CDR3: TGTGCCAGCAGTGAGAGGCGGGACGGTGAAAAACTGTTTTTT.

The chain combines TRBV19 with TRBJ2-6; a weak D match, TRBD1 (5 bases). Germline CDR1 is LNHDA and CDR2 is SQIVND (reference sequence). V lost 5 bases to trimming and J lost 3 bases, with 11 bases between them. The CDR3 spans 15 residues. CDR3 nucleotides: TGTGCCAGTAGTCCGGCGGACATTGGGGCCAACGTCCTGACTTTC. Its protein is CASSPADIGANVLTF.

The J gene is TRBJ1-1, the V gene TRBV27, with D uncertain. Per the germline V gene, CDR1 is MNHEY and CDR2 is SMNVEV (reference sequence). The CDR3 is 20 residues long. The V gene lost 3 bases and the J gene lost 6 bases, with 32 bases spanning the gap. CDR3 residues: CASSFGIGHTRGRIYPEAFF. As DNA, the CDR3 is TGTGCCAGCAGTTTCGGTATCGGGCACACAAGAGGGCGTATTTACCCTGAAGCTTTCTTT.

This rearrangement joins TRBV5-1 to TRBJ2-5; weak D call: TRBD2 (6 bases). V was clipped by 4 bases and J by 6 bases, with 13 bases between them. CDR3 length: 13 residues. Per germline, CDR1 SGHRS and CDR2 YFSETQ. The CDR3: CASSVEGRKTQYF. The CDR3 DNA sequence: TGCGCCAGCAGCGTGGAGGGGAGGAAGACCCAGTACTTC.

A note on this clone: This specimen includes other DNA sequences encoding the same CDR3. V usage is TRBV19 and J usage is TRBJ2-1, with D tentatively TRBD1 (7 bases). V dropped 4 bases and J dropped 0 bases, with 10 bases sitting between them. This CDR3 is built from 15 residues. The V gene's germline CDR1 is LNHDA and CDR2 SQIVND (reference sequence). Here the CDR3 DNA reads TGTGCCAGTAGTACTCAGGGGGGCTCCTACAATGAGCAGTTCTTC. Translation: CASSTQGGSYNEQFF.

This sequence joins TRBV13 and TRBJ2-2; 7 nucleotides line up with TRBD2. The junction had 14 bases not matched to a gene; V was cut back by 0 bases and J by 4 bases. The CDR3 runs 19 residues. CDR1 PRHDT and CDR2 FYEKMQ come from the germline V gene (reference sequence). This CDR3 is CASSLGPASRLASTGELFF. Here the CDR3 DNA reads TGTGCCAGCAGCTTAGGCCCCGCCTCCCGACTAGCATCCACCGGGGAGCTGTTTTTT.

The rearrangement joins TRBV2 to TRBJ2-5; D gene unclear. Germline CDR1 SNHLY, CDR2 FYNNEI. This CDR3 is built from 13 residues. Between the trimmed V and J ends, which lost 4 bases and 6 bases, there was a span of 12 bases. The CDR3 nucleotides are TGTGCCAGCAGTGGGGCGTCGGAAAAGACCCAGTACTTC. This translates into CASSGASEKTQYF. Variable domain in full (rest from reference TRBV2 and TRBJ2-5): EPEVTQTPSHQVTQMGQEVILRCVPISNHLYFYWYRQILGQKVEFLVSFYNNEISEKSEIFDDQFSVERPDGSNFTLKIRSTKLEDSAMYFCASSGASEKTQYFGPGTRLLVL.

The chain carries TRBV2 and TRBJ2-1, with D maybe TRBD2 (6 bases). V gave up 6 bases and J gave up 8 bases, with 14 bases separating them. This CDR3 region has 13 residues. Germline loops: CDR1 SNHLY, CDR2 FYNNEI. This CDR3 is CASSDGTQYEQFF. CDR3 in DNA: TGTGCCAGCAGCGACGGGACTCAGTATGAGCAGTTCTTC.

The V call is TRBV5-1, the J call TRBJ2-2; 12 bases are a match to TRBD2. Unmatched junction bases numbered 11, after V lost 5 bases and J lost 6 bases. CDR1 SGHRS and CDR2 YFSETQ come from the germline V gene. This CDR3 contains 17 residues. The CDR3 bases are TGCGCCAGCAGACAACTAGCGGGAGGAGCGGGGGCCGGGGAGCTGTTTTTT. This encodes CASRQLAGGAGAGELFF.